In its sample, the clone carrying this T cell receptor beta chain was seen many times. The target antigen is unknown. The data stem from a study of T-cell reconstitution after alpha-beta-depleted transplantation in children. Findings of the study overall: Surviving recipient T cells and thymic progenitors accounted for the high day-60 TCRbeta diversity observed in some patients. Newly produced T cells mostly accounted for T-cell counts and diversity one year post-transplant. By about two months after transplant, alpha-beta T cells reportedly arose from several hundred graft clones that had expanded.

Preparation of the TCRbeta library was carried out with unique molecular identifiers. Using its own MiXCR run on the PCR reads, TCRdb lists one record per CDR3 protein. The table shows 600,000 to 700,000 distinct CDR3 sequences, with 13% occurring only once. This CDR3 is 15 amino acids long. The germline V and J ends were trimmed by 2 bases and 8 bases, with 16 bases remaining between them. Germline assignment: CDR1 SGHTA and CDR2 FQGTGA. The TCR was taken from a girl aged 2 to 9 with congenital amegakaryocytic thrombocytopenia, due to receive a stem cell transplant. The genes are TRBV7-3 and TRBJ2-1, with a possible D match to TRBD2 (5 bases). Sequenced here: PBMCs, sampled before TCRalphabeta/CD19-depleted stem cell transplant. The CDR3 spells CASSLLGGVGDEQFF. The CDR3, as DNA: TGTGCCAGCAGCTTATTGGGCGGAGTGGGAGATGAGCAGTTCTTC.